Below are 3 T cell receptor beta chains sequenced from a single sample in a study of blood T cell repertoires in COVID-19. Assay: immunoSEQ multiplex PCR; the TCRdb copy retains only in-frame clones and omits some. This table holds about 170,000 clones, around 82% found once. Sequencing input: peripheral blood. The receptors were sampled from a woman of 80 years or more with active or convalescent COVID-19.

The chain employs TRBV10-3 and TRBJ2-5; D ambiguous. V lost 3 bases and J 1 base, leaving 9 bases between the germline ends. The CDR3 contains 14 residues. Per the germline V gene, CDR1 is ENHRY and CDR2 is SYGVKD. The DNA for the CDR3 is TGTGCCATCAGTGAAGTCGAACTCCAAGAGACCCAGTACTTC. As protein: CAISEVELQETQYF.

This chain uses TRBV5-1 with TRBJ2-7; 7 nucleotides agree with TRBD1. The CDR3 is made up of 15 amino acids. Per the germline V gene, CDR1 is SGHRS and CDR2 is YFSETQ. Unmatched junction bases numbered 13, after V lost 4 bases and J lost 6 bases. The CDR3 loop is CASSQSQGTIGEQYF. DNA of the CDR3: TGCGCCAGCAGCCAATCACAGGGGACGATTGGCGAGCAGTACTTC. The variable domain in full, with the rest retrieved from reference TRBV5-1 and TRBJ2-7, is KAGVTQTPRYLIKTRGQQVTLSCSPISGHRSVSWYQQTPGQGLQFLFEYFSETQRNKGNFPGRFSGRQFSNSRSEMNVSTLELGDSALYLCASSQSQGTIGEQYFGPGTRLTVT.

The chain couples TRBV30 to TRBJ1-1; 7 bases line up with TRBD1. V shed 5 bases, J shed 6 bases, and the junction held 12 bases outside the gene matches. CDR1 GTSNPN and CDR2 SVGIG come from the germline V gene (reference sequence). The CDR3 is made up of 14 amino acids. The CDR3 loop reads CAWVARGLQAEAFF. The CDR3 bases are TGTGCCTGGGTGGCGAGGGGGCTTCAGGCTGAAGCTTTCTTT.